The T cell receptor beta chain under discussion was sequenced for a study of response to subunit inactivated influenza vaccine. Via MiXCR, TCRdb re-called the RT-PCR reads, giving one row per CDR3 protein. The repertoire holds some 500,000 distinct CDR3 sequences, with approximately 17% as singletons. There are 15 residues in the CDR3. V shed 2 bases and J shed 4 bases, with 14 bases lying between them. The germline V gene has CDR1 SGHRS and CDR2 YFSETQ. This TCR was recovered from a man aged 50 to 69 who received an inactivated influenza vaccine. This chain joins TRBV5-1 and TRBJ2-3; D is perhaps TRBD1 or TRBD2 (5 bases each). The sequenced sample was CD4+ T cells sorted from PBMCs, obtained about 23 months after vaccination. The CDR3 DNA follows: TGCGCCAGCAGCTTTGGCCCCGGGGACGCAGATACGCAGTATTTT. Its protein is CASSFGPGDADTQYF.